This T cell receptor (beta chain) was sequenced in a study of T cell repertoires in cytomegalovirus infection. The wider study: As its CMV epitopes, the study selected recently identified HLA-C-restricted and well-studied HLA-B-restricted targets. Indications of both CMV infection and matching HLA type were provided by public TCR beta signatures. Study findings and constraints: Clonotypes of TCR beta that were HLA-C-restricted and CMV-specific dominated the ex vivo response. Cumulated frequencies of public TCR beta families served to identify carriers of CMV plus the relevant HLA.

Only a few counts were recorded for this clonotype. The antigen is unknown. MiXCR, run by TCRdb on the reads, gives a single entry per CDR3 protein. The table includes approximately 990,000 distinct CDR3 sequences, 30% to 40% detected once. Per the germline V gene, CDR1 is MGHRA and CDR2 is YSYEKL. Trimming took off 1 base at V and 8 bases at J, with 11 bases between the two ends. This CDR3 spans 14 amino acids. The chain combines TRBV4-1 with TRBJ1-4, with no clear D. This sample comprised cultured CD8+ T cells from PBMCs, obtained from culture after CMV antigen stimulation. The receptor was isolated from a human donor in good health (CMV status not recorded). Some clones in this sample may be carry-over from other donors' samples. CDR3 region: CASSQAGDSEKLFF. In DNA, the CDR3 is TGCGCCAGCAGCCAAGCCGGGGATTCCGAAAAACTGTTTTTT.